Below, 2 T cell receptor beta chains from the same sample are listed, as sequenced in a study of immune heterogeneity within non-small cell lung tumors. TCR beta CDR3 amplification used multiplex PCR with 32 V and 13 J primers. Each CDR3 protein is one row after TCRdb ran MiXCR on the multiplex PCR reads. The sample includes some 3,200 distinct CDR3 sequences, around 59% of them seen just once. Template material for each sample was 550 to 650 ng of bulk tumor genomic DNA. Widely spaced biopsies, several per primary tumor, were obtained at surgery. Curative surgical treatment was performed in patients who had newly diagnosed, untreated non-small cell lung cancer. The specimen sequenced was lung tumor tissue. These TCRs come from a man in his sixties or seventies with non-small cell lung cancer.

The CDR3 sequence is CASSYSRTGGTEAFF. As DNA, the CDR3 is TGTGCCAGCAGTTACTCGAGGACAGGGGGTACTGAAGCTTTCTTT. J is TRBJ1-1 and V is TRBV6-2 or TRBV6-3; TRBD1 matches at 10 bases. The CDR3 is 15 amino acids. The germline V gene encodes CDR1 MNHEY and CDR2 SVGEGT. V lost 0 bases and J lost 5; bases outside the gene matches: 3.

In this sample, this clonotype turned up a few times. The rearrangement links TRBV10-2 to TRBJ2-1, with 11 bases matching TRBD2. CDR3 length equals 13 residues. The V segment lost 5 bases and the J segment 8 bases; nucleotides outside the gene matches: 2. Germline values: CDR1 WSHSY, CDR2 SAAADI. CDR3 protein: CASSKLAGDEQFF. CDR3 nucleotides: TGCGCCAGCAGTAAACTAGCGGGAGATGAGCAGTTCTTC.